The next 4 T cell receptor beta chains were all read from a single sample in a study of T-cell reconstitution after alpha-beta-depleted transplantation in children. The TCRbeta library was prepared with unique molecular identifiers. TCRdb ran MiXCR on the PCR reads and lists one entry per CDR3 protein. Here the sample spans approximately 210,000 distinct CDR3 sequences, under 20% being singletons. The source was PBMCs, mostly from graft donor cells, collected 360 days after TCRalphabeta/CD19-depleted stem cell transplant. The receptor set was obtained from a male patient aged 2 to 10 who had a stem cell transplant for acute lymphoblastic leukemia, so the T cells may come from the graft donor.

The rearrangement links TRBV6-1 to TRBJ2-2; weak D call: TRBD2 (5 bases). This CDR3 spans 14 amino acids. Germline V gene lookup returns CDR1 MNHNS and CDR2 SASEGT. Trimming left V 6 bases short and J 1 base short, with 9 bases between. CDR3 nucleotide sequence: TGTGCCAGCAGGAGGGTTATGAACACCGGGGAGCTGTTTTTT. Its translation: CASRRVMNTGELFF.

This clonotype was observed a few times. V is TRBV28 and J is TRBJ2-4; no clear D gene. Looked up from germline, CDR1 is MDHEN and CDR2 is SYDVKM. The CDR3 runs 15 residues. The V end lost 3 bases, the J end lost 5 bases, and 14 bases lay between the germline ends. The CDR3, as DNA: TGTGCCAGCAGTTTTGAATCTAGAGATCAAAACATTCAGTACTTC. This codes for CASSFESRDQNIQYF.

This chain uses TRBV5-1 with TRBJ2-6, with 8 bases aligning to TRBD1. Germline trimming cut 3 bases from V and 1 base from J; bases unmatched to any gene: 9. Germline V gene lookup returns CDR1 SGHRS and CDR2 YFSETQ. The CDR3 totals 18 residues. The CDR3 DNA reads TGCGCCAGCAGCTCTGGACAGGGTATGGTATCTGGGGCCAACGTCCTGACTTTC. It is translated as CASSSGQGMVSGANVLTF.

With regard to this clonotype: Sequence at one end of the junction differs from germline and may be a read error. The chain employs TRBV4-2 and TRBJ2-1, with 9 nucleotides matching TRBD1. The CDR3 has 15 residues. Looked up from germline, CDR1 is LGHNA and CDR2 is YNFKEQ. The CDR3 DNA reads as TGTGCCATCAGCCCGGGGACAGGGTGCTTTGGTGAGCAGTTCTTC. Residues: CAISPGTGCFGEQFF.